The rows below give T cell receptor beta chains drawn from one sample of a study of cytomegalovirus exposure and HLA in healthy donors. Some clones are missing from TCRdb's copy, which holds only in-frame ones; the method was immunoSEQ multiplex PCR. The profile shows 250,000 to 400,000 clones, around 90% of them singletons. Sequencing used PBMCs. The receptors here all came from a woman in her twenties or thirties in good health and CMV-seropositive. The CDR3 runs from the conserved cysteine through the conserved F or W. A D gene is named only where the DNA matches it firmly. Clone size is not always given. Where it is, it says once, few, many or a class for expanded clones.

TRBV9,-,TRBD1,TRBJ2-3,TGTGCCAGCAGCCGGGACAGGGCCCTTTACGCAGATACGCAGTATTTT,CASSRDRALYADTQYF
TRBV7-6,few,-,TRBJ2-7,TGTGCCAGCAGCTCCACCCCACGGGGCACCTACGAGCAGTACTTC,CASSSTPRGTYEQYF
TRBV5-1,-,-,TRBJ1-1,TGCGCCAGCAGGGTCAATGCGGACACTGAAGCTTTCTTT,CASRVNADTEAFF
TRBV7-6,-,TRBD1,TRBJ2-2,TGTGCCAGCAGCTTATCACGGACAGGGTCCTACACCGGGGAGCTGTTTTTT,CASSLSRTGSYTGELFF
TRBV13,-,TRBD1,TRBJ1-3,TGTGCCAGCAGCTTAGGCCTCTACAGGGGGCTTGGAAACACCATATATTTT,CASSLGLYRGLGNTIYF
TRBV29-1,once,-,TRBJ2-1,TGCAGCGTTGTTTCCCTCTCCTACAATGAGCAGTTCTTC,CSVVSLSYNEQFF
TRBV30,-,-,TRBJ1-1,TGTGCCTGGGGTCCACGGACCCTGGGGACTGAAGCTTTCTTT,CAWGPRTLGTEAFF
TRBV29-1,many,-,TRBJ1-2,TGCAGCTACTACGGACTCTATAAACAAGATAACTATGGCTACACCTTC,CSYYGLYKQDNYGYTF
TRBV9,-,-,TRBJ2-5,TGTGCCAGCAGCGTAGCTTCAACGGGGGCAGGAGGACTCCAAGAGACCCAGTACTTC,CASSVASTGAGGLQETQYF
TRBV28,once,TRBD1,TRBJ2-7,TGTGCCAGCAGTTTATTGAGGACAGGGGCCTACGAGCAGTACTTC,CASSLLRTGAYEQYF
TRBV9,-,-,TRBJ1-1,TGTGCCAGCAGCCTATCTATAGGACGGCTGAACACTGAAGCTTTCTTT,CASSLSIGRLNTEAFF
TRBV5-4,-,-,TRBJ2-1,TGTGCCAGCAGCCAAGCTGGGGCCTACAATGAGCAGTTCTTC,CASSQAGAYNEQFF
TRBV13,-,-,TRBJ2-1,TGTGCCAGCAGCGAGGGAACTCGGGGGATGGGCAATGAGCAGTTCTTC,CASSEGTRGMGNEQFF
TRBV13,-,-,TRBJ2-3,TGTGCCAGCAGCGAAATCGCTAATACGCAGTATTTT,CASSEIANTQYF
TRBV15,-,-,TRBJ1-1,TGTGCCACCAGCAAGGGGTCGAACACTGAAGCTTTCTTT,CATSKGSNTEAFF
TRBV5-1,-,TRBD1,TRBJ2-1,TGCGCCAGCATGAGCGGGACAGGGTACAATGAGCAGTTCTTC,CASMSGTGYNEQFF
TRBV28,-,-,TRBJ2-3,TGTGCCAGCAGTTTGATTACCACACGCCCCACAGATACGCAGTATTTT,CASSLITTRPTDTQYF
TRBV4-1,-,-,TRBJ1-1,TGCGCCAGCAGCGTGGGGGGGACATCGGCTGAAGCTTTCTTT,CASSVGGTSAEAFF
TRBV2,-,TRBD1,TRBJ1-2,TGTGCCAGCAGTACTACCTGGACAGGGGAGTCATCTAACTATGGCTACACCTTC,CASSTTWTGESSNYGYTF
TRBV14,-,TRBD2,TRBJ2-7,TGTGCCAGCAGTCCCTCTCTAGCGGAGCTCTCCTACGAGCAGTACTTC,CASSPSLAELSYEQYF
TRBV4-1,-,-,TRBJ2-7,TGCGCCAGCAGCCGAGCAGGGTACGAGCAGTACTTC,CASSRAGYEQYF
TRBV27,-,-,TRBJ1-1,TGTGCCAGCACCCCGGGGAGGGGGAACACTGAAGCTTTCTTT,CASTPGRGNTEAFF
TRBV4-3,-,TRBD2,TRBJ2-7,TGCGCCAGCAGCCAAACACCCGGGACTAGAGGGTTGCCTCCCACCTACGAGCAGTACTTC,CASSQTPGTRGLPPTYEQYF
TRBV28,-,TRBD2,TRBJ2-7,TGTGCCAGCAGTTCGCTAGCGGGGGGGGTATACGAGCAGTACTTC,CASSSLAGGVYEQYF
TRBV7-2,-,-,TRBJ2-2,TGTGCCAGCAGCTTAGAACTGGAGCTGTTTTTT,CASSLELELFF
TRBV11-3,-,TRBD2,TRBJ2-1,TGTGCCAGCAGCTTAGATGTGAGGCTAGCGGGGGGGAACAATGAGCAGTTCTTC,CASSLDVRLAGGNNEQFF
TRBV30,-,TRBD2,TRBJ2-3,TGTGCCGGGACTAGCGGGAGTTCAGATACGCAGTATTTT,CAGTSGSSDTQYF
TRBV9,-,TRBD2,TRBJ2-1,TGTGCCAGCAGCGTAGCCCCAGCGGGGAGCTCCTACAATGAGCAGTTCTTC,CASSVAPAGSSYNEQFF
TRBV2,-,TRBD1,TRBJ2-7,TGTGCCAGTAGAACCCGGGACAGATACGAGCAGTACTTC,CASRTRDRYEQYF
TRBV2,-,-,TRBJ1-5,TGTGCCAGCACCACGGACACTCATTCCCAGCCCCAGCATTTT,CASTTDTHSQPQHF
TRBV7-9,once,-,TRBJ1-2,TGTGCCAGCAGCCGGAGTGGGGGTGTCTATGGCTACACCTTC,CASSRSGGVYGYTF
TRBV5-1,-,TRBD2,TRBJ2-3,TGCGCCAGCAGCTGGACTAGCTCATCTAGCACAGATACGCAGTATTTT,CASSWTSSSSTDTQYF
TRBV5-1,once,-,TRBJ1-5,TGCGCCAGCAGCTTTACGGTGGATCAGCCCCAGCATTTT,CASSFTVDQPQHF
TRBV7-3,few,-,TRBJ1-1,TGTGCCAGCAGCTTAACGGGGAACACTGAAGCTTTCTTT,CASSLTGNTEAFF
TRBV15,-,TRBD2,TRBJ2-1,TGTGCCACCAGCAGAGGGATGGGGGGGGACAATGAGCAGTTCTTC,CATSRGMGGDNEQFF
TRBV2,-,TRBD1,TRBJ1-3,TGTGCCAGCAGAGGACAGGGGGCAGGTGATGGAAACACCATATATTTT,CASRGQGAGDGNTIYF
TRBV27,-,-,TRBJ2-1,TGTGCCAGCAGTAACAGGGACTATTACAATGAGCAGTTCTTC,CASSNRDYYNEQFF
TRBV9,-,-,TRBJ1-2,TGTGCCAGCAGCGTAGCCCCCCGGACTCCCTATGGCTACACCTTC,CASSVAPRTPYGYTF
TRBV28,-,TRBD2,TRBJ2-1,TGTGCCAGCAGTCCCCATGGTAGCGGGAGAGGCGATGAGCAGTTCTTC,CASSPHGSGRGDEQFF
TRBV15,-,TRBD1,TRBJ2-7,TGTGCCACCAGCAAGGGACAGGGGGCCTTCAGGGGGGCCTACGAGCAGTACTTC,CATSKGQGAFRGAYEQYF
TRBV5-1,-,-,TRBJ1-2,TGCGCCAGCAGCTTGGATCAGGGAATGAACTATGGCTACACCTTC,CASSLDQGMNYGYTF
TRBV28,-,TRBD2,TRBJ2-4,TGTGCCAGCAGTTCCTCGACTAGCGGGATCCGAGGAAACATTCAGTACTTC,CASSSSTSGIRGNIQYF
TRBV4-3,-,TRBD1,TRBJ1-1,TGCGCCAGCAGCCAAGAGTCAGGGGGCACTGAAGCTTTCTTT,CASSQESGGTEAFF
TRBV6-5,-,-,TRBJ1-3,TGTGCCAGCAGTTACTCGGAGTCGCACTCTGGAAACACCATATATTTT,CASSYSESHSGNTIYF
TRBV6-5,-,TRBD2,TRBJ2-1,TGTGCCAGCAGTTTTCTAGCGGGGGGTTACAATGAGCAGTTCTTC,CASSFLAGGYNEQFF
TRBV5-1,-,-,TRBJ1-3,TGCGCCAGCAGCTCGGAGTCTGACACCATATATTTT,CASSSESDTIYF
TRBV7-9,-,-,TRBJ1-2,TGTGCCAGCAGCTCGAGGGGAGAAGGAGGCTACACCTTC,CASSSRGEGGYTF
TRBV4-3,-,-,TRBJ2-5,TGCGCCAGCAGCCAAGGTAGCGAGGAGACCCAGTACTTC,CASSQGSEETQYF
TRBV5-6,-,TRBD1,TRBJ1-5,TGTGCCAGCAGCTTAAGGGGGGACAGGGTGAATCAGCCCCAGCATTTT,CASSLRGDRVNQPQHF
TRBV5-4,-,-,TRBJ2-7,TGTGCCAGCAGCCTAGACGGCTACGAGCAGTACTTC,CASSLDGYEQYF
TRBV5-6,-,TRBD1,TRBJ1-3,TGTGCCAGCAGCTTTAGGACAGGGAGGGGAAACACCATATATTTT,CASSFRTGRGNTIYF
TRBV7-2,-,-,TRBJ2-7,TGTGCCAGCAGCTTAGGGGACCGTTCCTACGAGCAGTACTTC,CASSLGDRSYEQYF
TRBV5-8,once,-,TRBJ2-7,TGTGCCAGCAGCCGGACGCCAGGGCTCAGCTCCTACGAGCAGTACTTC,CASSRTPGLSSYEQYF
TRBV28,-,TRBD1,TRBJ1-5,TGTGCCAGCAGAAACGGACAGGTTAGCAATCAGCCCCAGCATTTT,CASRNGQVSNQPQHF